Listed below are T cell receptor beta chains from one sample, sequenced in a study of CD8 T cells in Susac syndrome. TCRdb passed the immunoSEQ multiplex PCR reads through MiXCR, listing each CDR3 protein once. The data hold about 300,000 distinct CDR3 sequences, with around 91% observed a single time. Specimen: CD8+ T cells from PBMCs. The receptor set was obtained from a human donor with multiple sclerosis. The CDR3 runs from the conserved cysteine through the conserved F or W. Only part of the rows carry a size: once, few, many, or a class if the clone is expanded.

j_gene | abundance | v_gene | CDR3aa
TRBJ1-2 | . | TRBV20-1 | CSAREGNREWDGYTF
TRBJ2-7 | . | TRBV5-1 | CASSPTRTNHVREQYF
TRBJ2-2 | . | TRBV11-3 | CASSRGAGELFF
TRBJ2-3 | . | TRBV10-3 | CAIRPRGTDTQYF
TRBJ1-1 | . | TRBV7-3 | CASSPTGGANTEAFF
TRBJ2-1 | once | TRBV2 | CASSDYRWEDEQFF
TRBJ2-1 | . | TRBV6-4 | CASSDSGTYEQFF
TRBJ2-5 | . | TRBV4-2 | CASSREGLQETQYF
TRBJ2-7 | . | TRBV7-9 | CASSLGGGPSGGYEQYF
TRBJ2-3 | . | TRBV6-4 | CASSEGLGADTQYF
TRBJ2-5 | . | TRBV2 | CASSERSQETQYF
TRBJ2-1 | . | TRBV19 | CASSRREGRYNEQFF
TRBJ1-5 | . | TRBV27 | CASSFMYGNQPQHF
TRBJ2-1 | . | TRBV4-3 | CASSPDYGNYNEQFF
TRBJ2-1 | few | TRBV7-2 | CASSQAGGPYNEQFF
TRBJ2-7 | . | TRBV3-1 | CASTLAGDEQYF
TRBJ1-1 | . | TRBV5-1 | CASSLVTGNTEAFF
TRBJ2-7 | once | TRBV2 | CASSGAGPPYEQYF
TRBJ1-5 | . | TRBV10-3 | CAISDPPTAQPQHF
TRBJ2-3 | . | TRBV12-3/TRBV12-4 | CASSPYKGLPRAQYF
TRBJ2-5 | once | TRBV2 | CASNPSGGAGRRETQYF
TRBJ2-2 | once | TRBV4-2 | CASSPYAPPNTGELFF
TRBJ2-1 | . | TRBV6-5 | CASSYFGLAGGNEQFF
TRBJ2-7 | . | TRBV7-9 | CASSLEQWGYEQYF
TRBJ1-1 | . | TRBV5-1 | CASSDPWGTEAFF
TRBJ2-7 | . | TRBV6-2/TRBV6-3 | CASSSTGAHEQYF
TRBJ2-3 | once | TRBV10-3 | CAIRGEFGADTQYF
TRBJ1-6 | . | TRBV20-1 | CSASYVKTGNSPLHF
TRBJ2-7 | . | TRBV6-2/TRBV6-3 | CASSYSFGRFDEQYF
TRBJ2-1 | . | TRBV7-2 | CASSLATKGEQFF
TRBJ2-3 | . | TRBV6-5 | CASSYTGGADTQYF
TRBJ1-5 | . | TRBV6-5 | CASSWTGEDQPQHF
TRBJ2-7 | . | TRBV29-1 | CSVGPRTGVREQYF
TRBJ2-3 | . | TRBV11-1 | CASSSLVAGGRNRFTDTQYF
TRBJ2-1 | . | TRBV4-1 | CASSQVQGVSSYNEQFF
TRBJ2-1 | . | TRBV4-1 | CASSQAAGGWDEQFF
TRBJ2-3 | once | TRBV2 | CASSEGTSGSGDTQYF
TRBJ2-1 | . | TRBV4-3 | CASSHHQGLNSYNEQFF
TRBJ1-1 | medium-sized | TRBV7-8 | CASSLTMDILMGDTEAFF
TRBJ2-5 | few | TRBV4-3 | CASSQKTGSGSETQYF
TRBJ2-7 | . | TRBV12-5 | CASAPGLSYEQYF
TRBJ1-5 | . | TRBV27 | CASSLGRSRQPQHF
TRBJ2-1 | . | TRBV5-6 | CASSLSSVGGVYNEQFF
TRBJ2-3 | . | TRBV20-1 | CSARDWPALGTDTQYF
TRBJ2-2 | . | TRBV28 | CASSFPYRGSGELFF
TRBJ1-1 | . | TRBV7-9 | CASSTAGQGYTEAFF
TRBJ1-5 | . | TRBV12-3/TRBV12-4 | CASSFVGAPRAYSNQPQHF
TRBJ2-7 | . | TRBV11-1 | CASSLRGTSGVLPPYEQYF
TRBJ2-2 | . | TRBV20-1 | CSARDLLGELFF
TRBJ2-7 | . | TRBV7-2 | CASSSLGARSYEQYF
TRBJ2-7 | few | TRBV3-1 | CASTSSGTGTYEQYF
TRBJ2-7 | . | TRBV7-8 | CASSLVGDEQYF
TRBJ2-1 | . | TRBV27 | CASSLLGFGSIYNEQFF
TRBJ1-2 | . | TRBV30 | CAWSVTANYGYTF
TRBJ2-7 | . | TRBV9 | CASSVAAEGDYEQYF
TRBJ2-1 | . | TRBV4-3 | CASSQDRGSYNEQFF